The T cell receptor beta chain under discussion was sequenced for a study of beta chain features in type 1 diabetes. Study as a whole: Age and gender were similar between patients and healthy donors, as were cell yields. General study findings and limits: PCR might pick shorter templates more often, in the same way for patients and controls. There was a moderate but significant shortening of TCRB CDR3s in all four CD4+ subsets of Type 1 diabetes patients.

Investigators reverse transcribed all isolated RNA, so they sequenced expressed TCRB transcripts. The protocol was immunoSEQ multiplex PCR, while the TCRdb copy is restricted to in-frame clones and leaves out a portion. Of 500,000 to 650,000 clones in the sample, around 12% were seen once. Of note for this clone: Its antigen is unknown.

The CDR3 covers 14 residues. The material sequenced was naive CD4+ T cells from blood. The sequence was collected from a man between 25 and 39 years old with type 1 diabetes. The genes are TRBV12-2 and TRBJ1-1; TRBD1 was called by the table and not checked on the DNA. TRBV12-2 is noted as a pseudogene. The CDR3 is CASRFTDKNTEAFF. In DNA form, the CDR3 reads TGTGCAAGTCGCTTCACAGATAAGAACACTGAAGCTTTCTTT.